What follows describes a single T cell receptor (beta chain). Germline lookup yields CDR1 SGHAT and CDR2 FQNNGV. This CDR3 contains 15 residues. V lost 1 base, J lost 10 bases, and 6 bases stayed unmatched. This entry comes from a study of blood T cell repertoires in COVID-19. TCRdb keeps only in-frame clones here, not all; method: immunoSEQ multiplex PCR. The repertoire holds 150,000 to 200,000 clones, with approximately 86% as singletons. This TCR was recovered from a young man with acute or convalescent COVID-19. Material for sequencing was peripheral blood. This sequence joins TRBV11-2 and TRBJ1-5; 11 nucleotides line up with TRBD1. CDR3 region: CASSLGGTGGQPQHF. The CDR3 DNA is TGTGCCAGCAGCTTAGGCGGGACAGGGGGTCAACCCCAGCATTTT.